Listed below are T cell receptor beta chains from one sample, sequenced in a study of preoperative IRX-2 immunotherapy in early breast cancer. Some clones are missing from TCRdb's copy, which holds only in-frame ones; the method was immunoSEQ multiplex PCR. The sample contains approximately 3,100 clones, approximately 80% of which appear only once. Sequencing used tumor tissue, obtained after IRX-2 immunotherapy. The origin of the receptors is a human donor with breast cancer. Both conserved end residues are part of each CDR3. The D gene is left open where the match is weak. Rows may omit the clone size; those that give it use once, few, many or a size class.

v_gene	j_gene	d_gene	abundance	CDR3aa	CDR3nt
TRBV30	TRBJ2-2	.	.	CAWSVGPGELFF	TGTGCCTGGAGTGTCGGTCCCGGGGAGCTGTTTTTT
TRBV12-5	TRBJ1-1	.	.	CASLNRGVNTEAFF	TGTGCTAGTCTCAATAGAGGGGTGAACACTGAAGCTTTCTTT
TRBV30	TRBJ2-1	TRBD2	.	CAWSMLGGKQFF	TGTGCCTGGAGTATGCTGGGGGGGAAGCAGTTCTTC
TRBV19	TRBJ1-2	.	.	CASSTTESYGYTF	TGTGCCAGTAGTACGACAGAAAGCTATGGCTACACCTTC
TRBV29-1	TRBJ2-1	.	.	CSVEVGLGGYRDSRYNEQFF	TGCAGCGTTGAAGTCGGTTTGGGGGGCTACCGGGACTCTCGATACAATGAGCAGTTCTTC
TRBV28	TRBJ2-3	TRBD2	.	CASSIELAGADRDTQYF	TGTGCCAGCAGTATCGAACTAGCGGGAGCGGATCGTGATACGCAGTATTTT
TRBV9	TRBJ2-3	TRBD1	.	CASSALQGADTQYF	TGTGCCAGCAGCGCTTTACAGGGGGCAGATACGCAGTATTTT
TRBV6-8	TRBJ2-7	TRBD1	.	CASQRIGQESYEQYF	TGTGCCAGCCAACGTATTGGACAGGAATCCTACGAGCAGTACTTC
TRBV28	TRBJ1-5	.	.	CASSSIQANQPQHF	TGTGCCAGCAGTTCTATACAAGCCAATCAGCCCCAGCATTTT
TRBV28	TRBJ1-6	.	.	CASSSPQGVGTPLHF	TGTGCCAGCAGCTCCCCACAGGGAGTAGGAACACCCCTCCACTTT
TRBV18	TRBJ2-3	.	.	CASSPPDPGTQYF	TGTGCCAGCTCACCACCGGACCCCGGCACGCAGTATTTT
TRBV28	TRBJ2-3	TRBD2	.	CASSLDGVAGDTQYF	TGTGCCAGCAGTTTGGACGGCGTAGCGGGAGATACGCAGTATTTT
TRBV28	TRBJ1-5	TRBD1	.	CASRLTGGNQPQHF	TGTGCCAGCAGACTCACAGGGGGGAATCAGCCCCAGCATTTT
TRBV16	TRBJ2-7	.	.	CASSRVSGPGTRDEQYF	TGTGCCAGCAGCCGAGTATCGGGTCCAGGTACCCGAGACGAGCAGTACTTC
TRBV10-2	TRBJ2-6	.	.	CASSEVLSGANVLTF	TGCGCCAGCAGTGAAGTCCTCTCTGGGGCCAACGTCCTGACTTTC
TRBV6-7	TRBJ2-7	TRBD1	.	CASRTGDRASYEQYF	TGTGCCAGCCGAACCGGGGACAGGGCCTCCTACGAGCAGTACTTC
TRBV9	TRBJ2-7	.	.	CASSLPVSYEQYF	TGTGCCAGCAGTTTACCAGTTTCCTACGAGCAGTACTTC
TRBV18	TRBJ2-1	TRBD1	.	CASSPLPGTALHNEQFF	TGTGCCAGCTCACCCCTCCCCGGGACAGCACTCCACAATGAGCAGTTCTTC
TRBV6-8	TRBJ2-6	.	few	CASSRTPGANVLTF	TGTGCCAGCAGCCGGACCCCGGGGGCCAACGTCCTGACTTTC
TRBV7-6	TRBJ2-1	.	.	CASSLDDGGSSYNEQFF	TGTGCCAGCAGCTTAGATGACGGGGGAAGCTCCTACAATGAGCAGTTCTTC
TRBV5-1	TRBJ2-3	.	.	CASSLGRYYGSSSDTQYF	TGCGCCAGCAGCTTGGGAAGGTATTACGGGAGCTCATCAGATACGCAGTATTTT
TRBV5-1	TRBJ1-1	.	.	CASSLVHEDTEAFF	TGCGCCAGCAGCTTGGTCCATGAGGACACTGAAGCTTTCTTT
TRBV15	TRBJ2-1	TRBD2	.	CATRSSGRTIGVRNEQFF	TGTGCCACCAGAAGTAGCGGGAGGACAATTGGGGTCAGGAATGAGCAGTTCTTC
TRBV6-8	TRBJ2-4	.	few	CASSYSYGSRDIQYF	TGTGCCAGCAGTTACAGTTACGGGAGTCGGGACATTCAGTACTTC
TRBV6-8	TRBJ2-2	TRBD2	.	CASSLGAGGQTGELFF	TGTGCCAGCAGTTTGGGGGCGGGAGGGCAGACCGGGGAGCTGTTTTTT
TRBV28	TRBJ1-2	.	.	CASSLFTDRSPGGYTF	TGTGCCAGCAGTTTATTTACGGACAGATCCCCTGGGGGCTACACCTTC
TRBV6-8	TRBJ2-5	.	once	CASSLLSIGFSETQYF	TGTGCCAGCAGTCTCCTATCTATTGGCTTCTCAGAGACCCAGTACTTC
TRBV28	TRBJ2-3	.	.	CASSFVSGSDTQYF	TGTGCCAGCAGTTTTGTTTCGGGATCAGATACGCAGTATTTT
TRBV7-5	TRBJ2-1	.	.	CASSPRLAPPGNEQFF	TGTGCCAGCAGCCCCCGACTAGCACCCCCGGGCAATGAGCAGTTCTTC
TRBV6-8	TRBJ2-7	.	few	CASSPWDGEQYF	TGTGCCAGCAGCCCATGGGATGGAGAGCAGTACTTC
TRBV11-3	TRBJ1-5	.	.	CASSLGPSRQPQHF	TGTGCCAGCAGCTTGGGTCCTAGTCGACAGCCCCAGCATTTT
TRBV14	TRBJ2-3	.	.	CASSQMTSALTDTQYF	TGTGCCAGCAGCCAGATGACTAGTGCTTTGACAGATACGCAGTATTTT
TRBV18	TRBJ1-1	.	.	CASSLLGAESTEAFF	TGTGCCAGCTCACTACTCGGGGCGGAGTCCACTGAAGCTTTCTTT
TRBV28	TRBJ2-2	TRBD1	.	CASSTLGTGGTGELFF	TGTGCCAGCAGCACCCTCGGGACAGGGGGCACCGGGGAGCTGTTTTTT
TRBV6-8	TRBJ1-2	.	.	CASSGTGYQLDNYGYTF	TGTGCCAGCAGTGGCACAGGCTACCAGCTGGATAACTATGGCTACACCTTC
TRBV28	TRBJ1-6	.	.	CASSLAVNSPLHF	TGTGCCAGCAGTTTGGCAGTTAATTCACCCCTCCACTTT
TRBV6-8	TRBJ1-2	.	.	CASSYTGAGNGYTF	TGTGCCAGCAGTTATACTGGGGCTGGGAATGGCTACACCTTC
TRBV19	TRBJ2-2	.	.	CASSIRGANTGELFF	TGTGCCAGTAGTATCCGTGGCGCGAACACCGGGGAGCTGTTTTTT
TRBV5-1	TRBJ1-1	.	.	CASSLEGPSSTEAFF	TGCGCCAGCAGCTTGGAAGGGCCCAGTAGTACTGAAGCTTTCTTT
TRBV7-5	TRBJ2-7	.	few	CASSLEGHSYEQYF	TGTGCCAGCAGCTTAGAGGGACATTCCTACGAGCAGTACTTC
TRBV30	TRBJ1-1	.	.	CAWTGLNTEAFF	TGTGCCTGGACAGGCCTGAACACTGAAGCTTTCTTT
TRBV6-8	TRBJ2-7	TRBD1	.	CASKGGQGVYEQYF	TGTGCCAGCAAGGGCGGACAGGGAGTCTACGAGCAGTACTTC
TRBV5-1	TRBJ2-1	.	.	CASSLDPASRQYESYNEQFF	TGCGCCAGCAGCTTGGATCCGGCGTCTCGGCAGTATGAATCCTACAATGAGCAGTTCTTC
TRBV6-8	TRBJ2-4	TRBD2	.	CASSPLRTSGPRIQYF	TGTGCCAGCAGCCCACTGAGGACTAGCGGGCCCCGCATTCAGTACTTC
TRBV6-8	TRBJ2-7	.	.	CASSESSFEQYF	TGTGCCAGCAGTGAGTCGAGTTTCGAGCAGTACTTC
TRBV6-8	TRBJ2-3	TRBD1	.	CAIRGQSSTDTQYF	TGTGCCATCAGGGGACAGAGTAGCACAGATACGCAGTATTTT
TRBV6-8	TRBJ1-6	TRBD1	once	CASSPGTAYSPLHF	TGTGCCAGCAGTCCCGGGACAGCCTATTCACCCCTCCACTTT
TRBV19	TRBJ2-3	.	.	CASSIGDPSTDTQYF	TGTGCCAGTAGTATCGGGGATCCGAGCACAGATACGCAGTATTTT
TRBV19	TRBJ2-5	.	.	CASSIGTLYGIQYF	TGTGCCAGTAGTATTGGGACCCTCTATGGGATCCAGTACTTC
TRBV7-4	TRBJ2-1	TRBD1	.	CASSLGTGPYNEQFF	TGTGCCAGCAGCTTGGGGACAGGGCCATACAATGAGCAGTTCTTC